The rows below give T cell receptor beta chains drawn from one sample of a study of blood T cell repertoires in COVID-19. Sequencing was performed with immunoSEQ multiplex PCR; in TCRdb, only in-frame clones are kept and a portion is missing. The sample holds fewer than 120,000 clones; 82% are singletons and the top ten take about 17%. Sequenced material: peripheral blood. Receptors originate from a woman aged 55-75 years with acute or convalescent COVID-19. The conserved cysteine and the conserved F or W are not part of the CDR3 here.

J	V	CDR3
TRBJ1-2	TRBV19	ASSRLFVSDGLKYGYT
TRBJ2-2	TRBV10-3	AINGQVDTGELF
TRBJ2-1	TRBV14	ASSPPGSRGGWDEQF
TRBJ2-6	TRBV5-1	ASSPRGAGGANVLT
TRBJ1-2	TRBV6-5	ASRHWRGDGYGYT
TRBJ1-6	TRBV19	ATAFGTGDSPLH
TRBJ2-3	TRBV9	ASSRSGGADTQY
TRBJ2-3	TRBV6-5	ASSRTRGDTQY
TRBJ1-2	TRBV7-9	ASSLSLSGQGDGYT
TRBJ2-7	TRBV7-2	ASSLRQGTIEGNEQY
TRBJ2-1	TRBV6-5	ASALRLAGYNEQF
TRBJ1-2	TRBV30	AWGDRGGGYT
TRBJ2-1	TRBV11-2	ASSLSWGRSEQF
TRBJ1-5	TRBV19	ASSRQGGDQPQH
TRBJ1-6	TRBV12-3/TRBV12-4	ASSKVGSPLH
TRBJ1-1	TRBV4-3	ASSQGSLNEAF
TRBJ2-3	TRBV19	ASSIRGWTDTQY
TRBJ2-6	TRBV6-1	ASSELLGNSGANVLT
TRBJ1-6	TRBV30	AWSVIRPLH
TRBJ2-2	TRBV19	ASSRRENTGELF
TRBJ2-5	TRBV14	ASSQAVGGETQY
TRBJ2-1	TRBV7-3	ASSLMSGGADEQF
TRBJ2-7	TRBV15	ATSRDRSYEQY
TRBJ1-2	TRBV11-2	ASSLGAQDYGYT
TRBJ1-4	TRBV3-1/TRBV3-2	ASSQTGGTNEKLF
TRBJ2-1	TRBV21-1	ASSKVMRGDYNEQF
TRBJ2-1	TRBV11-2	ASSHLGAGAYNEQF
TRBJ1-4	TRBV19	ASSIYSEKLF
TRBJ2-7	TRBV7-9	ASSLHPSGAYEQY